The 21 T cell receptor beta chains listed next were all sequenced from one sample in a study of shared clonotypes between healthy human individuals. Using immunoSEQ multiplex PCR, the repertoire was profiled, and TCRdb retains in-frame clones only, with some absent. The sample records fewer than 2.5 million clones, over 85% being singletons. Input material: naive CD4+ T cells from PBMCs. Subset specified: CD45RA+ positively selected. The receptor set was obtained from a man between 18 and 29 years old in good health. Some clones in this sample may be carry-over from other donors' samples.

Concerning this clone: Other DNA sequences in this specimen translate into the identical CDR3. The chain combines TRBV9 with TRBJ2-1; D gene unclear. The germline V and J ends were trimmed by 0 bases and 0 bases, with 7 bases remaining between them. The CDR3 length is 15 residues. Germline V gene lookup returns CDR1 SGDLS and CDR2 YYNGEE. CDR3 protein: CASSVDPSSYNEQFF. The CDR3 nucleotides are TGTGCCAGCAGCGTAGACCCGAGCTCCTACAATGAGCAGTTCTTC.

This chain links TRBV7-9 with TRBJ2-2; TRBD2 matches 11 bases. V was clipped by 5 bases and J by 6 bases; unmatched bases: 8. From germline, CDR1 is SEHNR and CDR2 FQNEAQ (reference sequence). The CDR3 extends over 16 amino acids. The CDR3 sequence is CASSTRTSGSAGELFF. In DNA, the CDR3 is TGTGCCAGCAGCACCAGGACTAGCGGGTCAGCCGGGGAGCTGTTTTTT.

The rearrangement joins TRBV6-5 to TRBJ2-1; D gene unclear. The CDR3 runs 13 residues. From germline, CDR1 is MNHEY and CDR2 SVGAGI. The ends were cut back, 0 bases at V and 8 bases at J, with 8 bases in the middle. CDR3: CASSYSRRDEQFF. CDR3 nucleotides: TGTGCCAGCAGTTACTCTAGGCGAGATGAGCAGTTCTTC.

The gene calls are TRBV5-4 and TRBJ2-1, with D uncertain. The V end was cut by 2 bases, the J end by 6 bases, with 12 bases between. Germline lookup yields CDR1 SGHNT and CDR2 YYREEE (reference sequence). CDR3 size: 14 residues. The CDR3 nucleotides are TGTGCCAGCAGCTTCACGAGTAGGCGCAATGAGCAGTTCTTC. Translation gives CASSFTSRRNEQFF. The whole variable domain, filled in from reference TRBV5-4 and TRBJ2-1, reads ETGVTQSPTHLIKTRGQQVTLRCSSQSGHNTVSWYQQALGQGPQFIFQYYREEENGRGNFPPRFSGLQFPNYSSELNVNALELDDSALYLCASSFTSRRNEQFFGPGTRLTVL.

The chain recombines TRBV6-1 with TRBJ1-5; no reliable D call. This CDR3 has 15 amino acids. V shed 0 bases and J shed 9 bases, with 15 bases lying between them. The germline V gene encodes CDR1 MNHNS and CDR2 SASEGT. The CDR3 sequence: CASSEAASPARPQHF. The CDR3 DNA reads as TGTGCCAGCAGTGAAGCCGCCAGCCCAGCGAGGCCCCAGCATTTT.

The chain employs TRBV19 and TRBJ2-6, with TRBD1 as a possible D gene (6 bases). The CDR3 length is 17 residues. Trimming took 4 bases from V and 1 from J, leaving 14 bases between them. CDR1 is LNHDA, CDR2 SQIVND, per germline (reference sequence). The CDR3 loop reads CASSSGRGSSGANVLTF. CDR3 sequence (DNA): TGTGCCAGTAGTAGCGGCAGGGGTTCGTCTGGGGCCAACGTCCTGACTTTC.

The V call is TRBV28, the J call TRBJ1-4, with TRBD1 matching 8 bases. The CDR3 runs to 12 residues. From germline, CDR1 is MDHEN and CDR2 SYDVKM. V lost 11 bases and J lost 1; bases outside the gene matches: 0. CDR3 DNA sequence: TGTGCCGGACAGGGAACTAATGAAAAACTGTTTTTT. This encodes CAGQGTNEKLFF.

The CDR3 region is CASSLSPGPSYEQYF. CDR3 DNA: TGTGCCAGCAGTTTATCCCCCGGGCCCTCTTACGAGCAGTACTTC. This chain connects TRBV27 to TRBJ2-7, with no clear D. CDR3 length: 15 residues. V lost 0 bases to trimming and J lost 4 bases, with 13 bases between them. Germline-derived CDR1 and CDR2 are MNHEY and SMNVEV (reference sequence).

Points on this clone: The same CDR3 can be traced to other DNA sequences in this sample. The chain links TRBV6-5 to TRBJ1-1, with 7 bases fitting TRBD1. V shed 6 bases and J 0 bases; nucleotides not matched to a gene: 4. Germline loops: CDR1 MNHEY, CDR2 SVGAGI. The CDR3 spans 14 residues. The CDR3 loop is CASSTGQLNTEAFF. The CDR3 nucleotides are TGTGCCAGCAGCACGGGACAGCTGAACACTGAAGCTTTCTTT.

As DNA, the CDR3 is TGTGCCAGCAGCTGGGACACCGACACCGGGGAGCTGTTTTTT. This encodes CASSWDTDTGELFF. The V call is TRBV11-1, the J call TRBJ2-2, with D perhaps TRBD1 (6 bases). Trimming cost V 4 bases and J 3 bases, with 9 bases left between them. This CDR3 has 14 residues. Germline V gene lookup returns CDR1 SGHAT and CDR2 FQDESV (reference sequence).

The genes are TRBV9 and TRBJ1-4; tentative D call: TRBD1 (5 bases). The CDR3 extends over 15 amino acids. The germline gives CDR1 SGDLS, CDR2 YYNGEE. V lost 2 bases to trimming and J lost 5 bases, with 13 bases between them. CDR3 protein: CASSVSGTENEKLFF. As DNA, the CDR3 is TGTGCCAGCAGCGTGAGCGGGACGGAGAATGAAAAACTGTTTTTT.

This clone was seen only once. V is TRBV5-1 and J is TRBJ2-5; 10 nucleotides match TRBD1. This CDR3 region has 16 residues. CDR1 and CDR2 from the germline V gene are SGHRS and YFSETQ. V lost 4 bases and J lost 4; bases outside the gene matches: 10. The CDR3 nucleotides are TGCGCCAGCAGCCTAGCCCGGGACAGGGGTAGAGAGACCCAGTACTTC. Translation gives CASSLARDRGRETQYF. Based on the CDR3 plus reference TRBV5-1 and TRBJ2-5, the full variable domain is KAGVTQTPRYLIKTRGQQVTLSCSPISGHRSVSWYQQTPGQGLQFLFEYFSETQRNKGNFPGRFSGRQFSNSRSEMNVSTLELGDSALYLCASSLARDRGRETQYFGPGTRLLVL.

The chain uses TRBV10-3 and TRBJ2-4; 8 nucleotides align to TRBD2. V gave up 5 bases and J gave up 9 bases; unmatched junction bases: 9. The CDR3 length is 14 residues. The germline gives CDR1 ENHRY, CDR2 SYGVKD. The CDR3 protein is CAISPGTSWGIQYF. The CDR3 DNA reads TGTGCCATCAGTCCAGGGACTAGTTGGGGCATTCAGTACTTC.

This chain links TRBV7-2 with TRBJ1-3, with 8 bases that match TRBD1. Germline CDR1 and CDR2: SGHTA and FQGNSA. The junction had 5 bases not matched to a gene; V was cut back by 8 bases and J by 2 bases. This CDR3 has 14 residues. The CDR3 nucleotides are TGTGCCAGCCAACAGGGGGGCCCTGGAAACACCATATATTTT. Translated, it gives CASQQGGPGNTIYF.

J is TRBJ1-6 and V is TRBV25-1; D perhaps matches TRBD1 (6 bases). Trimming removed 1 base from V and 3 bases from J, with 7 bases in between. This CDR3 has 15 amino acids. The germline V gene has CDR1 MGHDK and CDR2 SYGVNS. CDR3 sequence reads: CASSELGGYNSPLHF. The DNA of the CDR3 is TGTGCCAGCAGTGAATTAGGGGGCTATAATTCACCCCTCCACTTT.

DNA for the CDR3: TGCGCCAGCAGCCAAGATCAGGGCAGCGTCTACGAGCAGTACTTC. This codes for CASSQDQGSVYEQYF. This rearrangement joins TRBV4-1 to TRBJ2-7; D possibly corresponds to TRBD1 (5 bases). This CDR3 is built from 15 residues. V gave up 0 bases and J gave up 3 bases, with 12 bases separating them. Germline values: CDR1 MGHRA, CDR2 YSYEKL.

The CDR3 DNA reads TGTGCCAGCAGTTCACTGCGTATTACGGGAGGTGTAGATACGCAGTATTTT. It encodes CASSSLRITGGVDTQYF. V and J are TRBV28 and TRBJ2-3, with 7 bases that match TRBD2. V lost 4 bases and J lost 5; bases outside the gene matches: 15. The CDR3 is 17 amino acids. Germline lookup yields CDR1 MDHEN and CDR2 SYDVKM.

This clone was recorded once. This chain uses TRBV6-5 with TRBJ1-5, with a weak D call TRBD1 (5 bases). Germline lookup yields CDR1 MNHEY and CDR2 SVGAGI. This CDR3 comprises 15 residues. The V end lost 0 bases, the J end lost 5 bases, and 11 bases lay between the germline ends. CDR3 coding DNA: TGTGCCAGCAGTTACTCGGTCGGGGCAGATCAGCCCCAGCATTTT. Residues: CASSYSVGADQPQHF.

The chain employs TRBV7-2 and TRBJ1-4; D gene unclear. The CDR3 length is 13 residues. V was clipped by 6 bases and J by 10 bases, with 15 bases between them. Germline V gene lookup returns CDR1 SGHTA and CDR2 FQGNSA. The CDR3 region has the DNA TGTGCCAGCAGTACCTTTCCTAGCGGAAAACTGTTTTTT. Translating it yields CASSTFPSGKLFF.

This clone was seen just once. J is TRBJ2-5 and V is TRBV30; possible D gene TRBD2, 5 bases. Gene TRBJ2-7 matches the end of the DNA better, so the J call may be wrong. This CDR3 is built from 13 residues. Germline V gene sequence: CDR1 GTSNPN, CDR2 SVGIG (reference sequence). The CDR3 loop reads CAFGIELLSEQYF. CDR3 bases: TGTGCTTTCGGGATAGAATTATTATCCGAGCAGTACTTC.

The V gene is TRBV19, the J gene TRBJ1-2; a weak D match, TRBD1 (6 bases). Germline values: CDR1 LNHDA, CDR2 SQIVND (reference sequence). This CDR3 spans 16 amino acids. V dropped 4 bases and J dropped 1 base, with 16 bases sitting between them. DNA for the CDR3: TGTGCCAGTAGTAACCCCGGCAGGGGAGGTAACTATGGCTACACCTTC. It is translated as CASSNPGRGGNYGYTF.